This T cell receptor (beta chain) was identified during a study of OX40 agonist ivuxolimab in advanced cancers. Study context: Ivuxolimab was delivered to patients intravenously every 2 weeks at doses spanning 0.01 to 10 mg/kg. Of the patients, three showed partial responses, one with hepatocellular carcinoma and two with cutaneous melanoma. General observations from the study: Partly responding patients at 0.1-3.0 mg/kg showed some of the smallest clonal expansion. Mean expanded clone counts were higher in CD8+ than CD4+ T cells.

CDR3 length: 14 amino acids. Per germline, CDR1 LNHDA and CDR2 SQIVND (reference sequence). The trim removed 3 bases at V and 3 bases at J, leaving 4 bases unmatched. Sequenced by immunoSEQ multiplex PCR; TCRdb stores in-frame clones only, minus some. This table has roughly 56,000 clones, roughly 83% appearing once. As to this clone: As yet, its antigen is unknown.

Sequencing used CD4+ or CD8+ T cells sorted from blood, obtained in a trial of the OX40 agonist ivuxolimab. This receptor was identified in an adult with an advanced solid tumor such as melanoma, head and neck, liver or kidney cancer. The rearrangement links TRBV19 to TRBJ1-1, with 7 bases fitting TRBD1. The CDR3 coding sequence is TGTGCCAGTAGTATGGACAGGTGGGACACTGAAGCTTTCTTT. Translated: CASSMDRWDTEAFF.